This section outlines one T cell receptor beta chain sequence together with its context. This sample is drawn from a study of cytomegalovirus exposure and HLA in healthy donors. Vbeta (60) and Jbeta (13) primers were used in the PCR. Libraries were prepared by immunoSEQ multiplex PCR; TCRdb keeps only in-frame clonotypes and omits some of them. The sample yields roughly 150,000 clones, approximately 78% seen once. The CDR3 runs to 16 residues. V gave up 1 base and J gave up 10 bases; unmatched junction bases: 10. Germline V gives CDR1 SNHLY, CDR2 FYNNEI. The chain has TRBV2 and TRBJ1-6, with 7 bases aligning to TRBD1. The source is a woman aged 18-29 years in good health and CMV-seronegative. Sequenced: PBMCs. CDR3 loop: CASSEVAGTAVSPLHF. The CDR3 nucleotides are TGTGCCAGCAGTGAAGTAGCCGGGACAGCTGTCTCACCCCTCCACTTT.